A single sample gave rise to the 19 T cell receptor beta chains below, sequenced in a study of blood T cell repertoires in COVID-19. Profiled with immunoSEQ multiplex PCR; TCRdb holds only in-frame clones, not every one. The data hold 140,000 or so clones, with 80% to 90% observed a single time. Material: peripheral blood. These receptors originate from a woman between 50 and 59 years old with active or convalescent COVID-19.

By its share, this clone is medium-sized (0.01 to 0.1%). The J gene is TRBJ1-5, the V gene TRBV6-5; TRBD1 is a possible D gene (5 bases). Germline V lookup: CDR1 MNHEY, CDR2 SVGAGI. The CDR3 totals 14 residues. V was pared by 2 bases and J by 5 bases, with 10 bases between. This CDR3 is CASSYRGGDQPQHF. The CDR3 nucleotides are TGTGCCAGCAGTTACCGGGGGGGGGATCAGCCCCAGCATTTT.

This clone was detected only once. V is TRBV7-3 and J is TRBJ2-5; D might be TRBD2 (5 bases). With 0 bases removed from V and 4 bases from J, the gap between germline ends came to 6 bases. The CDR3 covers 13 residues. CDR1 SGHTA and CDR2 FQGTGA come from the germline V gene. The CDR3 sequence: CASSLTSAETQYF. The CDR3 bases are TGTGCCAGCAGCTTAACTAGCGCAGAGACCCAGTACTTC. The full variable domain, with the rest looked up from reference TRBV7-3 and TRBJ2-5, is GAGVSQTPSNKVTEKGKYVELRCDPISGHTALYWYRQSLGQGPEFLIYFQGTGAADDSGLPNDRFFAVRPEGSVSTLKIQRTERGDSAVYLCASSLTSAETQYFGPGTRLLVL.

The CDR3 region is CALASSYEQYF. Written as DNA, the CDR3 is TGTGCCCTAGCGTCGTCCTACGAGCAGTACTTC. This chain connects TRBV30 to TRBJ2-7, with D possibly being TRBD2 (6 bases). Per germline, CDR1 GTSNPN and CDR2 SVGIG (reference sequence). The V gene lost 8 bases and the J gene lost 1 base, with 9 bases spanning the gap. This CDR3 has 11 residues.

CDR3 amino acids: CASSLRSLNTGELFF. DNA of the CDR3: TGTGCCAGCAGCCTACGGTCGTTGAACACCGGGGAGCTGTTTTTT. The chain carries TRBV11-2 and TRBJ2-2; D gene uncertain. V was shortened by 5 bases and J by 1 base, with 11 bases between the two germline ends. The CDR3 is made up of 15 amino acids. The germline CDR1 and CDR2 sequences are SGHAT and FQNNGV.

The genes are TRBV19 and TRBJ2-5, with TRBD2 identical over 8 bases. The germline V gene has CDR1 LNHDA and CDR2 SQIVND (reference sequence). The trim removed 4 bases at V and 5 bases at J, leaving 3 bases unmatched. CDR3 size: 13 residues. The CDR3 region has the DNA TGTGCCAGTAGTAGGGCTAGCGGGGAGACCCAGTACTTC. Translating gives CASSRASGETQYF.

The rearrangement uses TRBV29-1 and TRBJ1-2, with D perhaps matching TRBD1 (6 bases). CDR3 length: 15 residues. Germline V lookup: CDR1 SQVTM, CDR2 ANQGSEA. Trimming cost V 0 bases and J 4 bases, with 15 bases left between them. CDR3 sequence reads: CSVEEYTDRPYGYTF. The CDR3 DNA is TGCAGCGTTGAAGAATATACGGACAGACCCTATGGCTACACCTTC.

J is TRBJ2-4 and V is TRBV9; the match to TRBD1 covers 9 bases. Germline assignment: CDR1 SGDLS and CDR2 YYNGEE. V lost 3 bases to trimming and J lost 3 bases; unmatched junction nucleotides: 4. The CDR3 consists of 15 residues. DNA of the CDR3: TGTGCCAGCAGCGCACCGGGACAGGGCAAAAACATTCAGTACTTC. Translation gives CASSAPGQGKNIQYF.

This clone is a singleton in its sample. This rearrangement joins TRBV7-9 to TRBJ1-4; D may be TRBD1 (5 bases). Germline loops: CDR1 SEHNR, CDR2 FQNEAQ (reference sequence). There are 16 residues in the CDR3. Trimming stripped 1 base from V and 6 bases from J, with 15 bases between. The DNA of the CDR3 is TGTGCCAGCAGCTTAGGCGGGGCCCCGGCCTATGAAAAACTGTTTTTT. Its protein product is CASSLGGAPAYEKLFF. Filled out from reference TRBV7-9 and TRBJ1-4, the complete variable domain reads DTGVSQNPRHKITKRGQNVTFRCDPISEHNRLYWYRQTLGQGPEFLTYFQNEAQLEKSRLLSDRFSAERPKGSFSTLEIQRTEQGDSAMYLCASSLGGAPAYEKLFFGSGTQLSVL.

Only a few counts were recorded for this clone. The chain couples TRBV5-1 to TRBJ2-6; possibly TRBD2 for D (5 bases). The CDR3 is 19 residues long. CDR1 is SGHRS and CDR2 is YFSETQ in the germline V gene. Between the trimmed V and J ends, which lost 9 bases and 0 bases, there was a span of 25 bases. CDR3 protein: CATRNYIGEPRSGANVLTF. CDR3 DNA sequence: TGCGCCACCCGCAATTATATCGGGGAACCCCGCTCTGGGGCCAACGTCCTGACTTTC. The complete variable domain, with remaining parts taken from reference TRBV5-1 and TRBJ2-6, reads KAGVTQTPRYLIKTRGQQVTLSCSPISGHRSVSWYQQTPGQGLQFLFEYFSETQRNKGNFPGRFSGRQFSNSRSEMNVSTLELGDSALYLCATRNYIGEPRSGANVLTFGAGSRLTVL.

A single count supports this clone. CDR3 amino acids: CASTTSRGPYNEQFF. The CDR3 DNA is TGCGCCAGCACCACTTCCAGGGGGCCCTACAATGAGCAGTTCTTC. The genes are TRBV4-3 and TRBJ2-1; 8 bases agree with TRBD1. J gave up 2 bases and V 7 bases, and 7 bases lay outside the gene matches. Per the germline V gene, CDR1 is LGHNA and CDR2 is YSLEER. The CDR3 length is 15 residues.

This chain links TRBV10-3 with TRBJ1-1, with 12 positions matching TRBD1. Germline values: CDR1 ENHRY, CDR2 SYGVKD. Germline trimming cut 6 bases from V and 5 bases from J; bases unmatched to any gene: 4. The CDR3 runs to 14 residues. In nucleotides, the CDR3 is TGTGCCATCAGGGGGGACAGGGGGCTTACTGAAGCTTTCTTT. It is translated as CAIRGDRGLTEAFF.

The chain recombines TRBV11-2 with TRBJ1-1; 7 positions match TRBD1. The CDR3 runs to 15 residues. The germline gives CDR1 SGHAT, CDR2 FQNNGV. V was pared by 2 bases and J by 0 bases, with 3 bases of the junction left unmatched. CDR3 loop: CASSLKGQMNTEAFF. CDR3 coding DNA: TGTGCCAGCAGCTTAAAGGGACAGATGAACACTGAAGCTTTCTTT.

The chain combines TRBV4-2 with TRBJ2-1; TRBD1 matches 7 bases. The CDR3 covers 15 residues. Germline V gives CDR1 LGHNA, CDR2 YNFKEQ. Trimming at V came to 4 bases and at J to 6 bases, leaving 9 bases not matched to a gene. CDR3 bases: TGTGCCAGCAGCCCTTCAGGGGGTTGGACCAATGAGCAGTTCTTC. Translating it yields CASSPSGGWTNEQFF.

J is TRBJ2-1 and V is TRBV28; 8 bases align to TRBD1. Per the germline V gene, CDR1 is MDHEN and CDR2 is SYDVKM. J was trimmed by 9 bases and V by 3 bases; bases with no gene match: 10. CDR3 length: 15 residues. The CDR3 region is CASSLTSGGSAEQFF. CDR3 sequence (DNA): TGTGCCAGCAGTTTGACGTCAGGGGGCTCGGCTGAGCAGTTCTTC.

The chain carries TRBV7-3 and TRBJ2-2; 9 nucleotides agree with TRBD1. The CDR3 loop spans 15 amino acids. With 3 bases clipped from V and 3 bases from J, the junction kept 2 bases outside the gene matches. The germline gives CDR1 SGHTA, CDR2 FQGTGA. The CDR3 DNA is TGTGCCAGCAGCTTCAGGACAGGGGACACCGGGGAGCTGTTTTTT. Translating gives CASSFRTGDTGELFF. Full variable domain (rest looked up from reference TRBV7-3 and TRBJ2-2): GAGVSQTPSNKVTEKGKYVELRCDPISGHTALYWYRQSLGQGPEFLIYFQGTGAADDSGLPNDRFFAVRPEGSVSTLKIQRTERGDSAVYLCASSFRTGDTGELFFGEGSRLTVL.

This chain uses TRBV7-9 with TRBJ1-1; D possibly corresponds to TRBD1 (5 bases). The CDR3 extends over 16 amino acids. Germline V CDR1 and CDR2: SEHNR, FQNEAQ (reference sequence). The V end lost 7 bases, the J end lost 4 bases, and 22 bases lay between the germline ends. The CDR3: CASTFVQGRVTTEAFF. CDR3 nucleotides: TGTGCCAGCACCTTCGTCCAGGGCAGGGTTACCACTGAAGCTTTCTTT.

In this sample, this clone turned up once. V gene TRBV18 combines with J gene TRBJ2-1, with 9 bases aligning to TRBD1. The ends lost 6 bases at V and 8 bases at J; junction bases unmatched: 14. The CDR3 runs 16 residues. Germline V gene sequence: CDR1 KGHSH, CDR2 LQKENI. CDR3 region: CASSPRTGQGGDEQFF. The CDR3 DNA is TGTGCCAGCTCGCCCCGGACGGGACAGGGAGGCGATGAGCAGTTCTTC.

The chain uses TRBV5-1 and TRBJ2-1, with TRBD1 as a possible D gene (5 bases). Germline-derived CDR1 and CDR2 are SGHRS and YFSETQ. Trimming removed 3 bases from V and 8 bases from J, with 9 bases in between. The CDR3 is made up of 12 amino acids. The CDR3 spells CASSSQGDEQFF. The DNA for the CDR3 is TGCGCCAGCAGCTCGCAGGGTGATGAGCAGTTCTTC.

This clone was detected only once. The V gene is TRBV12-3 or TRBV12-4, the J gene TRBJ1-1; D is unresolved. This CDR3 has 12 residues. The ends were cut back, 5 bases at V and 1 base at J, with 5 bases in the middle. The chain's CDR3 is CASSPENTEAFF. The DNA of the CDR3 is TGTGCCAGCAGTCCAGAGAACACTGAAGCTTTCTTT.